Sequencing of this TCR beta chain was carried out in a study of T cell repertoires and HLA-DP antigens. The overall study: Alloreactive CD4+ T cells targeted HLA-DP on transduced HeLa. Two male donors and one female donor spanned ages 18-to-29 through 60-to-69.

The V gene lost 1 base and the J gene lost 5 bases, with 9 bases spanning the gap. The CDR3 length is 14 residues. Germline V gives CDR1 SEHNR, CDR2 FQNEAQ (reference sequence). With regard to this clone: The antigen is not known.

Study-wide results and limits: A non-physiological HeLa system presented antigen to total CD4+ responders.

Assay: immunoSEQ multiplex PCR; the TCRdb copy retains only in-frame clones and omits some. The profile shows 90,000 to 130,000 clones, over 90% of them singletons. The rearrangement uses TRBV7-9 and TRBJ1-5; D not certain. The sequencing input was CD4+ T cells from PBMCs. The clonotype was recovered from a woman aged 18 to 35 in good health and CMV-seronegative. CDR3 protein: CASSLGSPDQPQHF. The CDR3 DNA is TGTGCCAGCAGCTTAGGTTCACCCGATCAGCCCCAGCATTTT.